This T cell receptor beta chain comes out of a study of blood T cells in healthy people across ages. The study recruited healthy Caucasian donors from Russia who were aged roughly 6 to 100. Germline values: CDR1 MGHRA, CDR2 YSYEKL. The CDR3 runs to 15 residues. Primed by a sample-barcoded 5' primer and a J-beta primer mix, a second PCR proceeded for about 6 to 11 cycles. Via MiXCR, TCRdb re-called the 5' RACE reads, giving one row per CDR3 protein. The sample has 600,000 to 850,000 distinct CDR3 sequences, about 25% seen once; the top ten hold roughly 9%. In its sample, this clonotype was seen a few times. In addition, the sample was reused for a study of T cells of mothers and their children.

The sequenced sample was blood. This TCR came from a boy between 10 and 17 years old in good health. The genes are TRBV4-1 and TRBJ2-5; 12 bases fit TRBD2. Matching the DNA end better, TRBJ2-7 makes the J call doubtful. This chain's CDR3 is CASSQLAGGRYEQYF. The CDR3 DNA reads as TGCGCCAGCAGCCAACTAGCGGGAGGGCGGTACGAGCAGTACTTC.